This is a list of T cell receptor beta chains from one sample in a study of beta chain features in type 1 diabetes. Here immunoSEQ multiplex PCR was the method, and the copy in TCRdb shows in-frame clones only, minus some. The sample lists under 300,000 clones, approximately 14% occurring once. The sequenced material came from naive CD4+ T cells from blood. The receptor set was obtained from a man under 40 with type 1 diabetes. CDR3s include the opening cysteine and the closing phenylalanine or tryptophan. The D gene is left open where the match is weak. Not every row has a clone size; where given, it reads once, few, many or a size class.

v_gene	d_gene	abundance	j_gene	CDR3aa	CDR3nt
TRBV2	.	few	TRBJ2-1	CASSERRDNEQFF	TGTGCCAGCAGTGAAAGGCGGGACAATGAGCAGTTCTTC
TRBV18	.	.	TRBJ1-1	CASSPQGMVAFF	TGTGCCAGCTCACCACAGGGGATGGTGGCTTTCTTT
TRBV5-1	.	few	TRBJ1-5	CASSLGTGGNQPQHF	TGCGCCAGCAGCTTGGGGACTGGGGGCAATCAGCCCCAGCATTTT
TRBV29-1	TRBD2	few	TRBJ2-4	CSVVVAGGPINIQYF	TGCAGCGTTGTCGTTGCGGGAGGGCCTATAAACATTCAGTACTTC
TRBV11-3	.	.	TRBJ2-5	CASSLGGTPRETQYF	TGTGCCAGCAGCTTAGGAGGGACTCCCAGAGAGACCCAGTACTTC
TRBV6-6	.	.	TRBJ1-5	CASSRELGWQPQHF	TGTGCCAGCAGTAGGGAGCTGGGATGGCAGCCCCAGCATTTT
TRBV29-1	.	few	TRBJ2-5	CSGGIAQETQYF	TGCAGCGGAGGGATCGCGCAAGAGACCCAGTACTTC
TRBV30	TRBD1	.	TRBJ2-7	CAWASGQAYEQYF	TGTGCCTGGGCCTCGGGACAGGCCTACGAGCAGTACTTC
TRBV6-1	TRBD1	.	TRBJ1-2	CASMRDRGYGYTF	TGTGCCAGCATGAGGGACAGGGGCTATGGCTACACCTTC
TRBV4-1	.	few	TRBJ1-4	CASSDRQAYNEKLFF	TGCGCCAGCAGCGACCGACAGGCTTATAATGAAAAACTGTTTTTT